What follows are 2 T cell receptor beta chains derived from one specimen sequenced in a study of siplizumab effects on memory and regulatory T cells. TCRdb's copy holds only in-frame clones and misses some; the assay was immunoSEQ multiplex PCR. In the table there are 70,000 to 100,000 clones, roughly 96% of which are singletons. Sequencing was carried out using naive CD4+ T cells sorted from blood. These receptors were taken from a human donor in good health.

This chain uses TRBV18 with TRBJ2-2; D is uncertain. Trimming left V 7 bases short and J 1 base short, with 7 bases between. CDR3 size: 13 residues. Germline V lookup: CDR1 KGHSH, CDR2 LQKENI. The CDR3 loop reads CASYHLNTGELFF. CDR3 coding DNA: TGTGCCAGCTATCACCTGAACACCGGGGAGCTGTTTTTT.

This clone was picked up one time. The genes are TRBV5-4 and TRBJ1-3; D possibly corresponds to TRBD1 (5 bases). V was cut by 1 base and J by 0 bases, with 5 bases left in between. In germline, CDR1 is SGHNT, CDR2 YYREEE (reference sequence). The CDR3 sequence is 14 residues long. The CDR3 nucleotides read TGTGCCAGCAGCTTGAGGGGCTCTGGAAACACCATATATTTT. Translation gives CASSLRGSGNTIYF.